This entry concerns a single T cell receptor (beta chain). It lacks a known antigen. No much larger clone is present one base from it, and per-base qualities are unavailable. Sequencing took place on an Illumina HiSeq 1500. The public reads were reanalyzed by TCRdb: fastp trimming at Q25, MiXCR alignment, in-frame beta chains only. Under each unique CDR3 protein, matching rows form one entry showing the most common genes and DNA. Present in this sample are about 340,000 distinct CDR3 sequences, 29% of which were seen just once. The ten largest account for around 20% of the sample. According to the study, the label for this sample's treatment or condition signals: in vitro stimulation with specific CMV peptide epitopes to enrich CMV-specific T cells. Including cysteine and phenylalanine, the CDR3 has 13 amino acids. The sequence is cut down to CDR3 DNA, 39 bases in frame from base 1. As encoded in the germline V gene, CDR1 is MDHEN while CDR2 is SYDVKM. V is pared back by 7 bases and J by 5 bases, with 11 bases lying between the germline termini.

This entry comes from a study of T cell repertoires in cytomegalovirus infection (dated by TCRdb to the late 2010s). Looking at the study overall: The peptide stimulations were aimed at well-studied HLA-B-restricted epitopes as well as recently identified HLA-C-restricted CMV epitopes, whose presentation resists viral immunomodulation. Donor HLA type was relevant to the analysis, as public TCR beta signatures indicated carriage of CMV infection together with the matching HLA type.

The full study reports these points: In both this cohort and an independent roughly 350-donor cohort, the cumulative frequency of public TCR beta family members distinguished carriers of CMV infection plus the relevant HLA type. The ex vivo response was dominated by HLA-C-restricted CMV-specific TCR beta clonotypes, which also provided the single most frequent clonotype in two of eight donors.

This specimen consisted of cultured PBMCs, obtained from culture after CMV antigen stimulation. The TCR was taken from a human donor in good health (CMV status not recorded). Some clones in this sample may be carry-over from other donors' samples. Here the chain combines TRBV28 and TRBJ2-2; TRBD2 might be the D gene, on 5 matching bases. The CDR3 reads as follows: CASIDYTTGELFF. The DNA sequence is given as TGTGCCAGCATCGACTACACAACCGGGGAGCTGTTTTTT.